The clone carrying this T cell receptor beta chain occurred many times. The antigen is unknown. Extraction yielded total RNA from whole blood (unfractionated). This entry comes from a study of human T cells and chemical hapten exposure. Across the whole study: Small pooled library volume differences mainly caused per-sample TCR yield variation. Study conclusions and caveats: TCRs at a frequency above 1 in 1000 stayed unchanged with DPC sensitization.

Single cDNA molecules in the library carried unique molecular identifiers attached during preparation. Original processing notes: TCR counts had a median of around 94,000 per sample and spanned 23,224 to 690,600. TCRdb analysed the 5' RACE reads with MiXCR anew, one entry per CDR3 protein. The V and J calls come from TCRdb's annotation, not from the publication. The sample yields roughly 81,000 distinct CDR3 sequences, about 8% seen once. From germline, CDR1 is SEHNR and CDR2 FQNEAQ (reference sequence). The CDR3 covers 17 residues. With V trimmed by 5 bases and J by 0 bases, 5 bases remained unmatched.

This TCR was recovered from a male donor in good health. The rearrangement links TRBV7-9 to TRBJ2-3, with 13 bases lining up with TRBD2. In nucleotides, the CDR3 is TGTGCCAGCAGCCCCGGACTAGCGGGAGATAGCACAGATACGCAGTATTTT. Translating it yields CASSPGLAGDSTDTQYF.